This TCR beta chain was obtained from a study of CD8 T cells in Susac syndrome. This CDR3 region has 12 residues. V gave up 8 bases and J gave up 3 bases; unmatched junction bases: 4. Negative isolation was used for CD8+ and CD4+ T cells and FACS enrichment for TEMRA cells. Random-hexamer reverse transcription was applied to roughly 0.45 to 1 ug RNA. The CDR3 of TCR beta was amplified by immunoSEQ multiplex PCR across 54 Vbeta and 13 Jbeta. Each CDR3 protein is one row after TCRdb ran MiXCR on the immunoSEQ multiplex PCR reads. The sample has roughly 180,000 distinct CDR3 sequences, about 95% seen once.

Sequences were obtained from CD4+ T cells from PBMCs. The rearrangement links TRBV12-3 or TRBV12-4 to TRBJ2-7; 7 nucleotides match TRBD1. The clonotype was recovered from a human donor in good health. This CDR3 reads CASRDSIYEQYF. CDR3 DNA: TGTGCCAGCCGGGACAGCATCTACGAGCAGTACTTC.